These 30 T cell receptor beta chains were all obtained from the same sample, sequenced in a study of T cells in Graves' hyperthyroidism and ophthalmopathy. TCR beta CDR3 regions were amplified from RNA. HTBI primers were the set used in a first-round RT-PCR of the TCR CDR3. TCRdb processed the multiplex PCR reads anew with MiXCR; each CDR3 protein has one entry. Altogether hundreds of thousands of distinct CDR3 sequences are present, roughly 14% being singletons, with the ten largest covering about 12%. Source material: blood. These TCRs come from a man younger than 30 with Graves' ophthalmopathy.

The table lists this clonotype with a few counts. The rearrangement links TRBV7-9 to TRBJ2-4; 7 bases align to TRBD2. Per germline, CDR1 SEHNR and CDR2 FQNEAQ (reference sequence). The trim removed 5 bases at V and 11 bases at J, leaving 18 bases unmatched. The CDR3 spans 16 residues. CDR3 nucleotide sequence: TGTGCCAGCAGCGCGACTAGCCTTAAACGGTCGGGCGTTCAGTACTTC. This encodes CASSATSLKRSGVQYF.

This clonotype was seen a handful of times. The chain uses TRBV12-3 or TRBV12-4 and TRBJ1-6; D is unresolved. The CDR3 runs 15 residues. The germline V and J ends were trimmed by 1 base and 7 bases, with 11 bases remaining between them. CDR3 region: CASSLGGSQNSPLHF. The CDR3 region has the DNA TGTGCCAGCAGTTTAGGAGGCAGCCAGAATTCACCCCTCCACTTT.

There are many counts of this clonotype. The chain uses TRBV6-1 and TRBJ1-2; D not certain. The CDR3 consists of 12 residues. Germline lookup yields CDR1 MNHNS and CDR2 SASEGT. V lost 4 bases and J lost 8, with 11 bases in between. Written as DNA, the CDR3 is TGTGCCAGCAGTGCGGACGCAAGAGGCTACACCTTC. It translates to CASSADARGYTF.

As regards this clonotype: This may stem from a read error, because a much larger clone lies one nucleotide away. The genes are TRBV2 and TRBJ2-5, with D unclear. The germline V gene has CDR1 SNHLY and CDR2 FYNNEI. V lost 5 bases and J lost 5, with 3 bases in between. The CDR3 has 10 amino acids. CDR3 bases: TGTGCCAGCAGTATGGAGACCCAGTACTTC. It encodes CASSMETQYF.

The chain combines TRBV13 with TRBJ2-2; D ambiguous. The V gene's germline CDR1 is PRHDT and CDR2 FYEKMQ (reference sequence). This CDR3 has 14 residues. V lost 5 bases and J 2 bases, leaving 9 bases between the germline ends. The CDR3 nucleotides are TGTGCCAGCAGCGAAAACTCAAACACCGGGGAGCTGTTTTTT. Protein: CASSENSNTGELFF.

This clonotype has just a few counts. This chain joins TRBV7-2 and TRBJ2-7; TRBD1 matches at 7 bases. The CDR3 contains 15 residues. Germline trimming cut 3 bases from V and 2 bases from J; bases unmatched to any gene: 7. From germline, CDR1 is SGHTA and CDR2 FQGNSA. The DNA of the CDR3 is TGTGCCAGCAGCTTCCGCAGGGGGTCCCCCTACGAGCAGTACTTC. Translation gives CASSFRRGSPYEQYF.

This clonotype appeared many times. The chain joins TRBV7-3 to TRBJ1-1; D call uncertain. CDR3 length: 13 amino acids. Germline CDR1 and CDR2: SGHTA and FQGTGA. V lost 5 bases, J lost 3 bases, and 10 bases lay in between. The CDR3 loop is CASSPGMDTEAFF. The CDR3 DNA reads TGTGCCAGCAGCCCGGGGATGGACACTGAAGCTTTCTTT.

CDR3 in DNA: TGTGCCAGCAGCTTAGTCTCCCATGAAAAACTGTTTTTT. Translation gives CASSLVSHEKLFF. V gene TRBV7-9 combines with J gene TRBJ1-4; no definite D call. CDR1 and CDR2 from the germline V gene are SEHNR and FQNEAQ (reference sequence). The CDR3 spans 13 residues. Deletions cut 1 base from V and 6 bases from J, with 6 bases between.

In its sample, this clonotype was seen many times. This chain uses TRBV7-3 with TRBJ2-5, with 8 nucleotides matching TRBD1. Trimming at V came to 0 bases and at J to 1 base, leaving 7 bases not matched to a gene. CDR1 and CDR2 from the germline V gene are SGHTA and FQGTGA. The CDR3 totals 17 residues. In nucleotides, the CDR3 is TGTGCCAGCAGCTTAACGGGCAGGGGGCTCCCCCAAGAGACCCAGTACTTC. Amino acids: CASSLTGRGLPQETQYF.

The chain uses TRBV11-2 and TRBJ2-7; 13 positions agree with TRBD2. From germline, CDR1 is SGHAT and CDR2 FQNNGV. V lost 4 bases and J lost 5; bases outside the gene matches: 2. The CDR3 loop spans 14 amino acids. The CDR3 reads CASSWTSGSDEQYF. DNA for the CDR3: TGTGCCAGCAGCTGGACTAGCGGGAGCGACGAGCAGTACTTC.

This chain connects TRBV6-2 or TRBV6-3 to TRBJ2-7; D gene ambiguous. Germline V gene data show CDR1 as MNHEY and CDR2 as SVGEGT. The CDR3 length is 17 residues. The V end was cut by 2 bases, the J end by 2 bases, with 19 bases between. The CDR3 protein is CASSYDLDKATAYEQYF. Here the CDR3 DNA reads TGTGCCAGCAGTTACGACCTAGATAAGGCCACAGCCTACGAGCAGTACTTC.

The genes are TRBV14 and TRBJ2-1; the match to TRBD2 covers 16 bases. J gave up 2 bases and V 3 bases, and 1 base lay outside the gene matches. The CDR3 has 17 residues. Germline CDR1 and CDR2: SGHDN and FVKESK. CDR3 DNA sequence: TGTGCCAGCAGCCAGGGGACTAGCGGGGGGGCCTACAATGAGCAGTTCTTC. Translated: CASSQGTSGGAYNEQFF.

On this clonotype itself: Being one base from a much bigger clone, this may be a read error. The chain carries TRBV9 and TRBJ1-1; no reliable D call. The V gene lost 0 bases and the J gene lost 3 bases, with 9 bases spanning the gap. The V gene's germline CDR1 is SGDLS and CDR2 YYNGEE. The CDR3 runs 14 residues. The CDR3 is CASSVGGRDTEAFF. For the CDR3, the DNA is TGTGCCAGCAGCGTAGGCGGACGCGACACTGAAGCTTTCTTT. Based on the CDR3 plus reference TRBV9 and TRBJ1-1, the full variable domain is DSGVTQTPKHLITATGQRVTLRCSPRSGDLSVYWYQQSLDQGLQFLIQYYNGEERAKGNILERFSAQQFPDLHSELNLSSLELGDSALYFCASSVGGRDTEAFFGQGTRLTVV.

About this clonotype itself: A much larger clone differs from this one at a single base, so this may be a read error. V and J are TRBV11-3 and TRBJ2-1, with D possibly being TRBD2 (7 bases). This CDR3 contains 15 residues. The V gene's germline CDR1 is SGHNT and CDR2 YENEEA. The chain's CDR3 is CASSRGGAGYDEQFF. DNA of the CDR3: TGTGCCAGCAGCCGTGGGGGGGCCGGCTACGATGAGCAGTTCTTC.

The table lists this clonotype with many counts. The DNA for the CDR3 is TGTGCCAGCAGTTTGGGACAGGGGGCCGATGAGCAGTTCTTC. Protein product: CASSLGQGADEQFF. The gene calls are TRBV27 and TRBJ2-1; 12 nucleotides match TRBD1. CDR1 is MNHEY, CDR2 SMNVEV, per germline (reference sequence). The CDR3 extends over 14 amino acids. V lost 3 bases and J lost 8; bases outside the gene matches: 2.

Ten or more counts support this clonotype. The V gene is TRBV2, the J gene TRBJ1-2, with 8 bases fitting TRBD1. The CDR3 totals 14 residues. CDR1 is SNHLY and CDR2 is FYNNEI in the germline V gene. J lost 8 bases, V lost 6 bases, and 11 bases had no gene match. Here the CDR3 DNA reads TGTGCCAGCAGGATAGGACAGGGAAGAGGAGGCTACACCTTC. Translation gives CASRIGQGRGGYTF.

This clonotype was recorded many times. The rearrangement joins TRBV10-3 to TRBJ2-5; 9 nucleotides align to TRBD2. V lost 0 bases and J lost 2; bases outside the gene matches: 13. The germline V gene has CDR1 ENHRY and CDR2 SYGVKD. This CDR3 comprises 19 residues. This chain's CDR3 is CAISESFLSASGAQETQYF. The CDR3 DNA reads TGTGCCATCAGTGAGTCCTTCCTCTCGGCTAGCGGGGCTCAAGAGACCCAGTACTTC.

This clonotype was seen at least ten times. V is TRBV24-1 and J is TRBJ1-5; 12 bases line up with TRBD1. CDR1 KGHDR and CDR2 SFDVKD come from the germline V gene. Germline trimming cut 4 bases from V and 6 bases from J; bases unmatched to any gene: 6. This CDR3 has 16 residues. The CDR3 DNA is TGTGCCACCAGTGACCCCGGGACAGGGGGCATTCAGCCCCAGCATTTT. Protein: CATSDPGTGGIQPQHF.

This clonotype was recorded many times. The chain employs TRBV6-1 and TRBJ1-1, with no clear D. The CDR3 contains 12 residues. The V gene's germline CDR1 is MNHNS and CDR2 SASEGT. The V gene lost 7 bases and the J gene lost 1 base, with 7 bases spanning the gap. CDR3 bases: TGTGCCAGCATCTCTGCGAACACTGAAGCTTTCTTT. Translated: CASISANTEAFF.

This clonotype occurred many times. V gene TRBV7-8 combines with J gene TRBJ2-5; 10 bases fit TRBD1. CDR1 SGHVS and CDR2 FQNEAQ come from the germline V gene. V was clipped by 2 bases and J by 5 bases; unmatched bases: 5. CDR3 length: 15 residues. CDR3 amino acids: CASSLRTGGRETQYF. DNA of the CDR3: TGTGCCAGCAGCTTACGGACAGGGGGGCGGGAGACCCAGTACTTC.

This clonotype occurred a few times. This chain uses TRBV9 with TRBJ1-4; D is perhaps TRBD1 (5 bases). Trimming took 0 bases from V and 6 from J, leaving 12 bases between them. The CDR3 spans 15 residues. Germline loops: CDR1 SGDLS, CDR2 YYNGEE. CDR3 nucleotides: TGTGCCAGCAGCGTAGGGGCCCAGGGTGATGAAAAACTGTTTTTT. Its protein product is CASSVGAQGDEKLFF.

In its sample, this clonotype was seen many times. The V call is TRBV5-1, the J call TRBJ2-7; D remains ambiguous. This CDR3 is 13 amino acids long. Trimming left V 1 base short and J 2 bases short, with 7 bases between. The V gene's germline CDR1 is SGHRS and CDR2 YFSETQ. The CDR3 DNA reads as TGCGCCAGCAGCTTGCTCTACCCCTACGAGCAGTACTTC. Translated, it gives CASSLLYPYEQYF.

This clonotype was counted only a few times. This chain uses TRBV19 with TRBJ2-7, with TRBD1 identical over 7 bases. Trimming took 4 bases from V and 0 from J; bases not matched to a gene: 3. CDR3 length equals 14 residues. The germline CDR1 and CDR2 sequences are LNHDA and SQIVND (reference sequence). This chain's CDR3 is CASSKSGGSYEQYF. Here the CDR3 DNA reads TGTGCCAGTAGTAAGTCAGGGGGCTCCTACGAGCAGTACTTC.

There are many counts of this clonotype. The chain carries TRBV3-1 and TRBJ2-5; the D is unclear. The CDR3 contains 14 residues. CDR1 is LGHDT and CDR2 is YNNKEL in the germline V gene (reference sequence). V lost 0 bases and J lost 1, with 6 bases in between. This chain's CDR3 is CASSQDILQETQYF. CDR3 coding DNA: TGTGCCAGCAGCCAAGATATACTCCAAGAGACCCAGTACTTC.

The count of this clonotype is one. Being one base from a much bigger clone, this may be a read error. The V gene is TRBV19, the J gene TRBJ1-5, with D perhaps matching TRBD1 (5 bases). CDR3 length: 13 amino acids. Germline V lookup: CDR1 LNHDA, CDR2 SQIVND (reference sequence). The CDR3 spells CAGSGGLIQPQHF. CDR3 coding DNA: TGTGCCGGTAGTGGGGGGTTGATTCAGCCCCAGCATTTT.

This clonotype has a count of ten or more. The V and J genes are TRBV7-9 and TRBJ1-5; 8 nucleotides align to TRBD1. The germline gives CDR1 SEHNR, CDR2 FQNEAQ (reference sequence). CDR3 length: 15 residues. V lost 5 bases and J lost 2; bases outside the gene matches: 5. CDR3 residues: CASSQGQEGNQPQHF. The CDR3 nucleotides read TGTGCCAGCAGCCAGGGACAGGAGGGCAATCAGCCCCAGCATTTT.

This clonotype was detected a few times. J is TRBJ1-1 and V is TRBV29-1; a possible D gene is TRBD1 (6 bases). Germline lookup yields CDR1 SQVTM and CDR2 ANQGSEA. V shed 8 bases and J shed 11 bases, with 27 bases lying between them. CDR3 length: 14 amino acids. CDR3 coding DNA: TGCAGCTTCCAACAGGGATACGAAAGCCCTGGGGCTTTCTTT. It translates to CSFQQGYESPGAFF.

This chain joins TRBV7-4 and TRBJ1-5, with D unclear. Germline V gene sequence: CDR1 SGHVT, CDR2 SQSDAQ. The germline V and J ends were trimmed by 5 bases and 3 bases, with 14 bases remaining between them. CDR3 length equals 15 residues. CDR3 protein: CASSNKVVTNQPQHF. Here the CDR3 DNA reads TGTGCCAGCAGCAATAAGGTCGTGACCAATCAGCCCCAGCATTTT.

In its sample, this clonotype was seen once. A read error is possible here, since a much larger clone lies one base away. The CDR3: CASGPGGAYQPQHF. The CDR3 DNA reads as TGTGCCAGCGGTCCGGGAGGGGCCTATCAGCCCCAGCATTTT. The chain has TRBV6-1 and TRBJ1-5, with a tentative D call TRBD1 (5 bases). CDR1 MNHNS and CDR2 SASEGT come from the germline V gene. The ends were cut back, 8 bases at V and 5 bases at J, with 16 bases in the middle. The CDR3 runs 14 residues.

This chain connects TRBV19 to TRBJ2-2; D is unclear. Germline CDR1 reads LNHDA; CDR2 reads SQIVND (reference sequence). This CDR3 is 16 amino acids long. The V end lost 0 bases, the J end lost 0 bases, and 8 bases lay between the germline ends. The CDR3, as DNA: TGTGCCAGTAGTATAGAAGGGAACCCGAACACCGGGGAGCTGTTTTTT. This codes for CASSIEGNPNTGELFF.